Presented here are 27 T cell receptor beta chains from one specimen sequenced in a study of regulatory T cells in long-lasting Graves disease. The time point is: newly diagnosed GD, antithyroid drugs for less than 3 months. RNA isolated from PBMCs was used to make the TCR library. Combining iRepertoire HTBI primers with Arm-PCR of CDR3 regions, the authors built TCR beta libraries. TCRdb recomputed calls from the multiplex PCR reads with MiXCR, one row per CDR3 protein. The sample records roughly 400,000 distinct CDR3 sequences, around 16% being singletons. These data were also reused for a study on T cells in Graves' hyperthyroidism and ophthalmopathy.

The sequenced sample was peripheral blood mononuclear cells (PBMCs), obtained at new diagnosis, from a patient treated with antithyroid drugs. The receptors here all came from a woman aged 40 to 50 with Graves disease.

This clonotype appeared a few times. The V call is TRBV7-6, the J call TRBJ1-3; weak D call: TRBD1 (6 bases). The ends were cut back, 3 bases at V and 4 bases at J, with 10 bases in the middle. The germline CDR1 and CDR2 sequences are SGHVS and FNYEAQ. This CDR3 is built from 14 residues. As DNA, the CDR3 is TGTGCCAGCAGCTTGGAGGGACAAGGAAACACCATATATTTT. Protein sequence: CASSLEGQGNTIYF.

This clonotype was seen repeatedly, ten times or more. The chain carries TRBV2 and TRBJ2-7, with no clear D. This CDR3 spans 18 amino acids. V lost 1 base, J lost 2 bases, and 21 bases lay in between. Per germline, CDR1 SNHLY and CDR2 FYNNEI. CDR3 nucleotides: TGTGCCAGCAGTGAAGGAAAGGCCGAGGCAGAATCCCCCTACGAGCAGTACTTC. The encoded protein is CASSEGKAEAESPYEQYF.

This clonotype was observed at least ten times. V is TRBV20-1 and J is TRBJ2-1; 9 bases are shared with TRBD2. The CDR3 has 13 amino acids. V was pared by 7 bases and J by 0 bases, with 1 base of the junction left unmatched. Germline CDR1 reads DFQATT; CDR2 reads SNEGSKA (reference sequence). This CDR3 reads CSVSGSSYNEQFF. The CDR3 bases are TGCAGTGTTAGCGGGAGCTCCTACAATGAGCAGTTCTTC.

This chain joins TRBV5-1 and TRBJ2-7; TRBD1 might be the D (5 bases). Germline CDR1 is SGHRS and CDR2 is YFSETQ. This CDR3 contains 14 residues. The ends were cut back, 7 bases at V and 1 base at J, with 15 bases in the middle. The CDR3 loop reads CASATLQESYEQYF. In DNA form, the CDR3 reads TGCGCCAGCGCAACGCTACAGGAGTCCTACGAGCAGTACTTC.

This clonotype has a count of ten or more. The chain joins TRBV28 to TRBJ1-2, with 7 nucleotides matching TRBD1. The trim removed 5 bases at V and 7 bases at J, leaving 4 bases unmatched. Germline lookup yields CDR1 MDHEN and CDR2 SYDVKM. The CDR3 extends over 12 amino acids. DNA of the CDR3: TGTGCCAGCAGTACAGGGGTACCTGGCTACACCTTC. It translates to CASSTGVPGYTF.

The V and J genes are TRBV5-1 and TRBJ1-2, with D possibly matching TRBD1 (5 bases). This CDR3 comprises 14 residues. V was trimmed by 3 bases and J by 2 bases, leaving 11 bases between them. Looked up from germline, CDR1 is SGHRS and CDR2 is YFSETQ. CDR3 sequence reads: CASSSGTPNYGYTF. The CDR3 nucleotides read TGCGCCAGCAGCTCCGGGACTCCAAACTATGGCTACACCTTC.

This clonotype was found many times. The chain is built from TRBV10-3 and TRBJ1-1; D is unclear. Trimming cost V 3 bases and J 1 base, with 9 bases left between them. The length of the CDR3 is 14 residues. Germline CDR1 is ENHRY and CDR2 is SYGVKD. CDR3 nucleotide sequence: TGTGCCATCAGTGATTCGACTAAGAACACTGAAGCTTTCTTT. Translation gives CAISDSTKNTEAFF.

This clonotype was picked up a small number of times. J is TRBJ1-4 and V is TRBV4-1; D gene uncertain. Germline V gene data show CDR1 as MGHRA and CDR2 as YSYEKL. This CDR3 is built from 15 residues. Trimming took 0 bases from V and 5 from J, leaving 10 bases between them. CDR3 nucleotide sequence: TGCGCCAGCAGCCAAGATATGGCATGGAATGAAAAACTGTTTTTT. This codes for CASSQDMAWNEKLFF.

This sequence joins TRBV15 and TRBJ2-1; no reliable D call. From germline, CDR1 is LNHNV and CDR2 YYDKDF (reference sequence). With 0 bases removed from V and 5 bases from J, the gap between germline ends came to 8 bases. This CDR3 region has 14 residues. CDR3 coding DNA: TGTGCCACCAGCAGAGATCAACGGAACAATGAGCAGTTCTTC. Protein product: CATSRDQRNNEQFF.

This clonotype was detected ten times or more. The rearrangement uses TRBV28 and TRBJ1-6; perhaps TRBD1 as D (5 bases). Germline loops: CDR1 MDHEN, CDR2 SYDVKM. There are 16 residues in the CDR3. The germline V and J ends were trimmed by 6 bases and 0 bases, with 12 bases remaining between them. The CDR3 is CASRGDGSSYNSPLHF. Here the CDR3 DNA reads TGTGCCAGCAGAGGGGACGGGAGCTCCTATAATTCACCCCTCCACTTT.

This clonotype was counted a few times. The chain links TRBV7-2 to TRBJ2-6; 8 bases agree with TRBD1. This CDR3 has 18 amino acids. V lost 5 bases, J lost 0 bases, and 9 bases stayed unmatched. CDR1 and CDR2 from the germline V gene are SGHTA and FQGNSA. The CDR3 loop reads CASSMRTGLSSGANVLTF. The CDR3 region has the DNA TGTGCCAGCAGCATGAGGACAGGGCTCAGCTCTGGGGCCAACGTCCTGACTTTC.

The chain combines TRBV11-3 with TRBJ2-3; D remains ambiguous. The CDR3 length is 12 residues. Germline lookup yields CDR1 SGHNT and CDR2 YENEEA. Trimming removed 1 base from V and 4 bases from J, with 3 bases in between. The CDR3 sequence is CASSLVSDTQYF. CDR3 in DNA: TGTGCCAGCAGCTTAGTATCAGATACGCAGTATTTT.

CDR3 amino acids: CASSYGGTGWGYTF. Here the CDR3 DNA reads TGTGCCAGCAGTTACGGGGGGACAGGGTGGGGCTACACCTTC. V and J are TRBV27 and TRBJ1-2; the match to TRBD1 covers 9 bases. The CDR3 consists of 14 residues. The germline V gene has CDR1 MNHEY and CDR2 SMNVEV (reference sequence). V lost 4 bases and J lost 8; bases outside the gene matches: 8.

This clonotype came up many times. The chain recombines TRBV20-1 with TRBJ1-5, with 7 bases aligning to TRBD1. Germline assignment: CDR1 DFQATT and CDR2 SNEGSKA (reference sequence). The CDR3 sequence is 14 residues long. The V and J ends lost 3 bases and 0 bases, in that order; junction bases with no gene match: 2. For the CDR3, the DNA is TGCAGTGCTAGGTACAGGGGTAGCAATCAGCCCCAGCATTTT. This codes for CSARYRGSNQPQHF.

The table lists this clonotype with many counts. The rearrangement links TRBV2 to TRBJ2-5; D ambiguous. Germline CDR1 and CDR2: SNHLY and FYNNEI. V was clipped by 0 bases and J by 4 bases, with 9 bases between them. This CDR3 region has 14 residues. The CDR3 DNA reads TGTGCCAGCAGTGAAGCGGGCCCCGGAGAGACCCAGTACTTC. Translating it yields CASSEAGPGETQYF.

There are many counts of this clonotype. This rearrangement joins TRBV2 to TRBJ2-7; 13 bases match TRBD2. The J segment lost 2 bases and the V segment lost 6 bases, leaving 4 bases of the junction unmatched. Germline V gene sequence: CDR1 SNHLY, CDR2 FYNNEI. This CDR3 contains 15 residues. CDR3 loop: CASRELAGGPYEQYF. For the CDR3, the DNA is TGTGCCAGCAGGGAACTAGCGGGAGGGCCCTACGAGCAGTACTTC.

With regard to this clonotype: A read error is likely here: a far larger clone is one base away. The chain has TRBV11-1 and TRBJ2-1; weak D call: TRBD1 (6 bases). Near its end, the DNA agrees better with TRBJ2-5, so the J call may be wrong. The CDR3 spans 16 residues. Germline loops: CDR1 SGHAT, CDR2 FQDESV (reference sequence). CDR3 region: CASSLGWDIGVETQYF. CDR3 nucleotides: TGTGCCAGCAGCTTAGGCTGGGACATCGGTGTGGAGACCCAGTACTTC.

At least ten counts were recorded for this clonotype. The CDR3: CASSLALTDPMGEQYF. In DNA, the CDR3 is TGTGCCAGCAGCTTAGCCTTGACGGACCCGATGGGGGAGCAGTACTTC. The V call is TRBV7-8, the J call TRBJ2-7; no definite D call. The CDR3 loop spans 16 amino acids. V was shortened by 0 bases and J by 7 bases, with 19 bases between the two germline ends. From germline, CDR1 is SGHVS and CDR2 FQNEAQ.

The rearrangement links TRBV11-2 to TRBJ2-7; a weak D match, TRBD2 (6 bases). V dropped 1 base and J dropped 4 bases, with 14 bases sitting between them. This CDR3 region has 15 residues. Per the germline V gene, CDR1 is SGHAT and CDR2 is FQNNGV. The CDR3 region is CASSLVWGERYEQYF. DNA of the CDR3: TGTGCCAGCAGCTTAGTTTGGGGGGAGAGGTACGAGCAGTACTTC.

The rearrangement links TRBV10-2 to TRBJ1-1; D is unresolved. Germline CDR1 reads WSHSY; CDR2 reads SAAADI. This CDR3 is built from 13 residues. With 3 bases removed from V and 0 bases from J, the gap between germline ends came to 5 bases. The CDR3 nucleotides read TGCGCCAGCAGTGATATTATGAACACTGAAGCTTTCTTT. Translating it yields CASSDIMNTEAFF.

There are many counts of this clonotype. The chain recombines TRBV29-1 with TRBJ2-3, with TRBD1 matching over 10 bases. V shed 8 bases and J 3 bases; nucleotides not matched to a gene: 8. The CDR3 has 14 residues. The germline V gene encodes CDR1 SQVTM and CDR2 ANQGSEA. Here the CDR3 reads CSMDGTGATDTQYF. In nucleotides, the CDR3 is TGCAGCATGGATGGGACAGGGGCGACAGATACGCAGTATTTT.

Concerning this clonotype: This may come from a read error, since a much larger clone is one base off. The rearrangement links TRBV6-2 or TRBV6-3 to TRBJ1-1; the D is unclear. This CDR3 spans 13 amino acids. CDR1 and CDR2 from the germline V gene are MNHEY and SVGEGT. CDR3 protein: CASSYDLNTETFF. For the CDR3, the DNA is TGTGCCAGCAGTTACGACTTGAACACTGAAACTTTCTTT.

This clonotype was counted at least ten times. This chain uses TRBV11-3 with TRBJ2-7; 8 bases map to TRBD1. V gave up 1 base and J gave up 2 bases; unmatched junction bases: 10. The CDR3 covers 17 residues. Germline assignment: CDR1 SGHNT and CDR2 YENEEA. CDR3 residues: CASSLGGGQGGAYEQYF. The DNA for the CDR3 is TGTGCCAGCAGCTTAGGCGGCGGACAGGGCGGCGCCTACGAGCAGTACTTC.

This clonotype was recorded at least ten times. This chain connects TRBV12-3 or TRBV12-4 to TRBJ1-2; D unclear. The CDR3 contains 13 residues. Trimming left V 5 bases short and J 5 bases short, with 12 bases between. CDR3 sequence: CASSQTQVYGYTF. The CDR3 nucleotides read TGTGCCAGCAGTCAGACTCAGGTATATGGCTACACCTTC.

This clonotype was found many times. The J gene is TRBJ2-3, the V gene TRBV7-2, with 7 bases fitting TRBD2. The CDR3 runs to 15 residues. V shed 2 bases and J 4 bases; nucleotides not matched to a gene: 6. Germline CDR1 is SGHTA and CDR2 is FQGNSA. The CDR3 nucleotides are TGTGCCAGCAGCTTAATGGCGGGAGTGGCAGATACGCAGTATTTT. It encodes CASSLMAGVADTQYF.

In this sample, this clonotype turned up many times. The chain combines TRBV12-3 or TRBV12-4 with TRBJ2-1; unclear D gene. This CDR3 spans 12 amino acids. Trimming left V 5 bases short and J 10 bases short, with 12 bases between. The CDR3: CASSPILAEQFF. The CDR3 DNA sequence: TGTGCCAGCAGTCCCATATTGGCGGAGCAGTTCTTC.

This clonotype was seen only a few times. CDR3 sequence: CASTGAASGNTIYF. The DNA for the CDR3 is TGTGCCAGCACGGGGGCGGCTTCTGGAAACACCATATATTTT. V gene TRBV28 combines with J gene TRBJ1-3, with D perhaps matching TRBD1 (6 bases). Germline loops: CDR1 MDHEN, CDR2 SYDVKM. V lost 7 bases and J lost 1, with 11 bases in between. The CDR3 totals 14 residues.